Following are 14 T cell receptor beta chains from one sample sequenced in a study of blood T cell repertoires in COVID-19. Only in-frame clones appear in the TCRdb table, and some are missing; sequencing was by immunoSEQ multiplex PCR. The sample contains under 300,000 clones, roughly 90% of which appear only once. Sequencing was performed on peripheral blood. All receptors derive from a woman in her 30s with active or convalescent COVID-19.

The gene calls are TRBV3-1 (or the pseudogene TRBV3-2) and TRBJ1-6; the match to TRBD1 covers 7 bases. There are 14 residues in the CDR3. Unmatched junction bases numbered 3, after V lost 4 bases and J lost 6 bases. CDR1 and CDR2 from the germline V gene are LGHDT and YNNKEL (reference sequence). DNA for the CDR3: TGTGCCAGCAGCCTGACAGGGCGTAATTCACCCCTCCACTTT. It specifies CASSLTGRNSPLHF.

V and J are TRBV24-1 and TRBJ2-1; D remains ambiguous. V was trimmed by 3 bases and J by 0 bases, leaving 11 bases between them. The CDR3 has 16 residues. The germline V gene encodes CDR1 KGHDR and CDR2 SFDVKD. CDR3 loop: CATSDPRRVSYNEQFF. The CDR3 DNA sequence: TGTGCCACCAGTGATCCGCGACGGGTCTCCTACAATGAGCAGTTCTTC.

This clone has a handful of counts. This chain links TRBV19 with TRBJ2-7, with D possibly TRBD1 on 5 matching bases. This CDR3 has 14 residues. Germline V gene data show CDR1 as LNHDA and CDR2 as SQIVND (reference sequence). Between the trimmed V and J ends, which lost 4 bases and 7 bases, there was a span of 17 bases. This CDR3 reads CASSTQGAVEEQYF. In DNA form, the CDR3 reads TGTGCCAGTAGTACTCAGGGTGCGGTCGAGGAGCAGTACTTC. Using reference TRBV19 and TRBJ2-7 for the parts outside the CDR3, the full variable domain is DGGITQSPKYLFRKEGQNVTLSCEQNLNHDAMYWYRQDPGQGLRLIYYSQIVNDFQKGDIAEGYSVSREKKESFPLTVTSAQKNPTAFYLCASSTQGAVEEQYFGPGTRLTVT.

The CDR3 DNA reads TGTGCCTGGTCACTAGGCAGGGGCTCAGATACGCAGTATTTT. It codes for CAWSLGRGSDTQYF. The chain carries TRBV30 and TRBJ2-3, with D possibly being TRBD1 (6 bases). CDR1 and CDR2 (germline): GTSNPN, SVGIG (reference sequence). With 5 bases removed from V and 4 bases from J, the gap between germline ends came to 16 bases. This CDR3 region has 14 residues.

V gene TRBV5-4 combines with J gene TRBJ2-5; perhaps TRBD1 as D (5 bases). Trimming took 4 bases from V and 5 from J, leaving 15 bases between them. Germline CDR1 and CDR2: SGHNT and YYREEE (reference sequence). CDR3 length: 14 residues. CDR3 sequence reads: CASSTQGLRETQYF. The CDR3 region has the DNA TGTGCCAGCAGCACCCAGGGATTACGGGAGACCCAGTACTTC.

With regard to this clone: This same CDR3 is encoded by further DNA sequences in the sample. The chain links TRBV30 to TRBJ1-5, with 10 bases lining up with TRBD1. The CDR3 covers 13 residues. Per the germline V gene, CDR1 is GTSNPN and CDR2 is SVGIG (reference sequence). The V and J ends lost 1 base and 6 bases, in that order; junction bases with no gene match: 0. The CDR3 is CAWSGTGGQPQHF. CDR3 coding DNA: TGTGCCTGGAGTGGGACAGGGGGTCAGCCCCAGCATTTT.

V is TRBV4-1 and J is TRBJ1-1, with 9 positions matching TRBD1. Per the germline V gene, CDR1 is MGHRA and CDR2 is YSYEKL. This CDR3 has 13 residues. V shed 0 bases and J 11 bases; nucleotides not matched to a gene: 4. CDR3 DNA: TGCGCCAGCAGCCAAGATAGGGACAGGGCGGCTTTCTTT. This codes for CASSQDRDRAAFF.

DNA for the CDR3: TGTGCCAGCAGTCCCAGGGGACGGGGCTACACCTTC. It specifies CASSPRGRGYTF. This chain uses TRBV27 with TRBJ1-2; perhaps TRBD1 as D (6 bases). The CDR3 consists of 12 residues. Trimming pared 5 bases from V and 8 bases from J, leaving 12 bases between. CDR1 is MNHEY, CDR2 SMNVEV, per germline (reference sequence).

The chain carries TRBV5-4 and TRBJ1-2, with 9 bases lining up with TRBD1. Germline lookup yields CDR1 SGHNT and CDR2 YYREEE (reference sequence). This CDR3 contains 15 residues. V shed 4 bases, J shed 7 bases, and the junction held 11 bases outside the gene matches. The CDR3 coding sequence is TGTGCCAGCAGCCCCAAACAGGGGGCGTCGAGTGGCTACACCTTC. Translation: CASSPKQGASSGYTF.

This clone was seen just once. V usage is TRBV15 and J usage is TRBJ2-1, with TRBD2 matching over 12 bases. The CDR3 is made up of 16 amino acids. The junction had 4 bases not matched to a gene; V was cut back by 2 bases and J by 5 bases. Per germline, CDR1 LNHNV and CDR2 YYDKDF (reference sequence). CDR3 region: CATSRRLAGVNNEQFF. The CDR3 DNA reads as TGTGCCACCAGCAGACGACTAGCGGGGGTTAACAATGAGCAGTTCTTC.

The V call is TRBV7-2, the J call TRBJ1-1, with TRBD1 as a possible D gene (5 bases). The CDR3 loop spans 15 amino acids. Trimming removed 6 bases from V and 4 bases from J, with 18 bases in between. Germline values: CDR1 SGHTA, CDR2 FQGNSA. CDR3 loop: CASRFTPSRATEAFF. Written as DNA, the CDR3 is TGTGCCAGCAGATTCACCCCATCCAGGGCCACTGAAGCTTTCTTT.

The CDR3 DNA reads TGTGCCAGTAGGAGCCAGGGGACCCCTAACTATGGCTACACCTTC. This codes for CASRSQGTPNYGYTF. V gene TRBV19 combines with J gene TRBJ1-2; perhaps TRBD1 as D (6 bases). The V end lost 6 bases, the J end lost 0 bases, and 14 bases lay between the germline ends. The CDR3 sequence is 15 residues long. Germline V gene sequence: CDR1 LNHDA, CDR2 SQIVND (reference sequence).

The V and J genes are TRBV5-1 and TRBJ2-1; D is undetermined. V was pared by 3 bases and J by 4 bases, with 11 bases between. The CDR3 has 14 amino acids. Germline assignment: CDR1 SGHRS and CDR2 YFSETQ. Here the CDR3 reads CASSSRPEYNEQFF. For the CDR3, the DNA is TGCGCCAGCAGCTCCCGTCCGGAGTACAATGAGCAGTTCTTC.

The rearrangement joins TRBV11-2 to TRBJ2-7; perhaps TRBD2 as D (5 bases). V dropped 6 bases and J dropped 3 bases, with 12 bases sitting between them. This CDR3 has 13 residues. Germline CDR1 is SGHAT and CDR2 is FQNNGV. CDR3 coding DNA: TGTGCCAGCAGGAGGGTGGGGAACTACGAGCAGTACTTC. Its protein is CASRRVGNYEQYF.